Shown below are 8 T cell receptor beta chains from a single sample sequenced in a study of cytomegalovirus exposure and HLA in healthy donors. Libraries were prepared by immunoSEQ multiplex PCR; TCRdb keeps only in-frame clonotypes and omits some of them. In the table there are approximately 260,000 clones, approximately 83% of which are singletons. The specimen sequenced was PBMCs. The origin of the receptors is a young woman in good health and CMV-seronegative.

V usage is TRBV11-2 and J usage is TRBJ2-7, with D unclear. The germline V gene encodes CDR1 SGHAT and CDR2 FQNNGV. V lost 4 bases and J 2 bases, leaving 12 bases between the germline ends. The CDR3 loop spans 14 amino acids. Here the CDR3 DNA reads TGTGCCAGCAGCTCAACTCCGCGAACCTACGAGCAGTACTTC. Its translation is CASSSTPRTYEQYF.

This clone came up a few times. This chain uses TRBV20-1 with TRBJ2-7; D gene uncertain. Trimming took off 1 base at V and 4 bases at J, with 5 bases between the two ends. The CDR3 has 11 amino acids. CDR1 and CDR2 from the germline V gene are DFQATT and SNEGSKA (reference sequence). In nucleotides, the CDR3 is TGCAGTGCTAGAGTACATTACGAGCAGTACTTC. Its protein product is CSARVHYEQYF.

V and J are TRBV6-6 and TRBJ2-7, with a weak D call TRBD2 (5 bases). The CDR3 sequence is 14 residues long. Germline V gene sequence: CDR1 MNHNY, CDR2 SVGAGI (reference sequence). Trimming pared 7 bases from V and 2 bases from J, leaving 15 bases between. The CDR3: CASKVSGSTYEQYF. Here the CDR3 DNA reads TGTGCCAGCAAAGTGAGCGGATCCACCTACGAGCAGTACTTC.

The chain uses TRBV30 and TRBJ1-4; D is perhaps TRBD1 (5 bases). The CDR3 consists of 14 residues. V lost 5 bases to trimming and J lost 0 bases, with 10 bases between them. Germline V gene lookup returns CDR1 GTSNPN and CDR2 SVGIG (reference sequence). CDR3 sequence: CAWLGGATNEKLFF. In DNA, the CDR3 is TGTGCCTGGCTAGGAGGGGCAACTAATGAAAAACTGTTTTTT.

The chain employs TRBV6-6 and TRBJ2-7; 9 bases agree with TRBD1. The CDR3 is 14 residues long. J was trimmed by 2 bases and V by 4 bases; bases with no gene match: 3. Germline CDR1 reads MNHNY; CDR2 reads SVGAGI (reference sequence). The DNA for the CDR3 is TGTGCCAGCAGTTCCGGGACAGGGACCTACGAGCAGTACTTC. This translates into CASSSGTGTYEQYF.

The V gene is TRBV30, the J gene TRBJ2-5; D unresolved. Germline CDR1 is GTSNPN and CDR2 is SVGIG (reference sequence). The CDR3 runs 13 residues. Deletions cut 5 bases from V and 1 base from J, with 11 bases between. CDR3 bases: TGTGCCTGGGCCAGTTACCTCCAAGAGACCCAGTACTTC. Its translation: CAWASYLQETQYF.

The chain recombines TRBV7-8 with TRBJ2-3; TRBD1 agrees at 10 bases. Germline V lookup: CDR1 SGHVS, CDR2 FQNEAQ. This CDR3 is 18 amino acids long. V lost 2 bases, J lost 3 bases, and 11 bases stayed unmatched. CDR3 in amino acids: CASSLRGTGALGTDTQYF. The CDR3, as DNA: TGTGCCAGCAGCTTAAGAGGGACAGGGGCTCTGGGGACAGATACGCAGTATTTT.

V usage is TRBV4-3 and J usage is TRBJ1-2; D is undetermined. Deletions cut 0 bases from V and 4 bases from J, with 15 bases between. Per germline, CDR1 LGHNA and CDR2 YSLEER. The CDR3 sequence is 16 residues long. CDR3 residues: CASSQEILPGPYGYTF. In DNA form, the CDR3 reads TGCGCCAGCAGCCAAGAGATACTTCCGGGTCCCTATGGCTACACCTTC.